These 13 T cell receptor beta chains came from one sample sequenced in a study of OX40 agonist ivuxolimab in advanced cancers. Libraries were prepared by immunoSEQ multiplex PCR; TCRdb keeps only in-frame clonotypes and omits some of them. The table has tens of thousands of clones, more than 75% seen once. Here the sequenced sample was CD4+ or CD8+ T cells sorted from blood, taken in a trial of the OX40 agonist ivuxolimab. These receptors all come from an adult with an advanced solid tumor such as melanoma, head and neck, liver or kidney cancer.

The CDR3: CATETNTGELFF. DNA for the CDR3: TGTGCCACCGAGACAAACACCGGGGAGCTGTTTTTT. This sequence joins TRBV7-9 and TRBJ2-2; no clear D gene. V was trimmed by 10 bases and J by 2 bases, leaving 8 bases between them. From germline, CDR1 is SEHNR and CDR2 FQNEAQ (reference sequence). The CDR3 is 12 amino acids.

This rearrangement joins TRBV4-3 to TRBJ2-3, with D unclear. The germline CDR1 and CDR2 sequences are LGHNA and YSLEER. Trimming took off 0 bases at V and 1 base at J, with 5 bases between the two ends. The CDR3 is 14 residues long. In DNA, the CDR3 is TGCGCCAGCAGCCAAGAACCTGGCACAGATACGCAGTATTTT. Protein product: CASSQEPGTDTQYF.

This rearrangement joins TRBV4-2 to TRBJ2-7, with 9 bases matching TRBD1. Looked up from germline, CDR1 is LGHNA and CDR2 is YNFKEQ. The CDR3 has 15 residues. V lost 2 bases, J lost 2 bases, and 4 bases stayed unmatched. CDR3 in DNA: TGTGCCAGCAGCCAATTTCGGGACAGGGCCTACGAGCAGTACTTC. This translates into CASSQFRDRAYEQYF.

The J gene is TRBJ2-6, the V gene TRBV11-3, with a tentative D call TRBD2 (6 bases). The germline gives CDR1 SGHNT, CDR2 YENEEA. This CDR3 is 16 amino acids long. V was cut by 5 bases and J by 0 bases, with 11 bases left in between. The CDR3 nucleotides are TGTGCCAGCAGCCCCTCGGGGGTCTCTGGGGCCAACGTCCTGACTTTC. Translation gives CASSPSGVSGANVLTF.

This sequence joins TRBV5-4 and TRBJ1-1; D is unresolved. V was pared by 2 bases and J by 1 base, with 6 bases between. The CDR3 is made up of 13 amino acids. Germline values: CDR1 SGHNT, CDR2 YYREEE (reference sequence). The chain's CDR3 is CASSFTSNTEAFF. Here the CDR3 DNA reads TGTGCCAGCAGCTTCACCTCGAACACTGAAGCTTTCTTT.

The chain links TRBV5-1 to TRBJ2-4; 9 nucleotides align to TRBD2. The germline V gene encodes CDR1 SGHRS and CDR2 YFSETQ. The V and J ends lost 0 bases and 7 bases, in that order; junction bases with no gene match: 5. This CDR3 has 15 residues. CDR3 in DNA: TGCGCCAGCAGCTTGGTGGCGGGAGGGCCGAACATTCAGTACTTC. Encoded protein: CASSLVAGGPNIQYF.

In its sample, this clone was seen a few times. The chain uses TRBV5-4 and TRBJ1-6, with D possibly matching TRBD1 (6 bases). This CDR3 has 16 amino acids. V was pared by 4 bases and J by 0 bases, with 11 bases between. CDR1 and CDR2 (germline): SGHNT, YYREEE (reference sequence). CDR3 coding DNA: TGTGCCAGCAGCCGGGGGCTGAGCTCCTATAATTCACCCCTCCACTTT. This translates into CASSRGLSSYNSPLHF.

This rearrangement joins TRBV14 to TRBJ2-1; perhaps TRBD2 as D (6 bases). Trimming removed 4 bases from V and 1 base from J, with 17 bases in between. The CDR3 has 17 amino acids. Looked up from germline, CDR1 is SGHDN and CDR2 is FVKESK. The CDR3 region is CASSRAVGTFSYNEQFF. The CDR3 DNA reads as TGTGCCAGCAGCCGCGCGGTCGGGACTTTTTCCTACAATGAGCAGTTCTTC.

The gene calls are TRBV6-5 and TRBJ1-2; D possibly corresponds to TRBD1 (6 bases). This CDR3 is 13 amino acids long. Trimming cost V 4 bases and J 8 bases, with 14 bases left between them. Germline CDR1 and CDR2: MNHEY and SVGAGI. CDR3 DNA: TGTGCCAGCAGTTCGGGACCCAGGGGAGGCTACACCTTC. This gives the protein CASSSGPRGGYTF.

This chain links TRBV7-3 with TRBJ2-2; D is uncertain. Germline CDR1 SGHTA, CDR2 FQGTGA. The V and J ends lost 3 bases and 0 bases respectively, with 2 bases between them. This CDR3 has 13 residues. The DNA of the CDR3 is TGTGCCAGCAGCTTCTCGAACACCGGGGAGCTGTTTTTT. Residues: CASSFSNTGELFF.

The rearrangement uses TRBV7-3 and TRBJ1-6; 8 bases line up with TRBD1. There are 14 residues in the CDR3. Germline CDR1 SGHTA, CDR2 FQGTGA. The V gene end was trimmed by 7 bases and the J gene end by 8 bases; junction bases not matched to a gene: 7. The CDR3 nucleotides read TGTGCCAGCACCAAGGGACAGGTGGATTCACCCCTCCACTTT. As protein: CASTKGQVDSPLHF.

In DNA form, the CDR3 reads TGTGCCAGCAGCTTGGATTTCGGGGCAGGAGCTAGCAATCAGCCCCAGCATTTT. It is translated as CASSLDFGAGASNQPQHF. The chain combines TRBV5-5 with TRBJ1-5; a weak D match, TRBD1 (5 bases). Trimming took off 0 bases at V and 0 bases at J, with 16 bases between the two ends. This CDR3 has 18 amino acids. Per the germline V gene, CDR1 is SGHKS and CDR2 is YYEKEE (reference sequence).

The rearrangement links TRBV11-2 to TRBJ2-7, with 13 bases lining up with TRBD2. Germline assignment: CDR1 SGHAT and CDR2 FQNNGV. This CDR3 spans 17 amino acids. The J segment lost 0 bases and the V segment lost 1 base, leaving 3 bases of the junction unmatched. The CDR3 protein is CASSLARLAGGSYEQYF. The CDR3 DNA is TGTGCCAGCAGCTTAGCCCGACTAGCGGGAGGCTCCTACGAGCAGTACTTC.